One and the same sample provided the 25 T cell receptor beta chains below, sequenced in a study of response to subunit inactivated influenza vaccine. MiXCR, applied by TCRdb to the RT-PCR reads, yields one record per CDR3 protein. The sample has 860,000 or so distinct CDR3 sequences; 21% are singletons. The material was PBMCs from blood, obtained roughly 5 days after vaccination. These receptor sequences come from a man aged 50-60 years who received an inactivated influenza vaccine.

This clonotype has only a few counts. J is TRBJ2-1 and V is TRBV11-3; D remains ambiguous. Between the trimmed V and J ends, which lost 5 bases and 10 bases, there was a span of 12 bases. Germline-derived CDR1 and CDR2 are SGHNT and YENEEA. The CDR3 consists of 12 residues. CDR3: CASSQTNEEQFF. The CDR3 DNA reads as TGTGCCAGCAGCCAAACCAACGAGGAGCAGTTCTTC.

This clonotype has just a few counts. CDR3 amino acids: CASSAQGRNTEAFF. Written as DNA, the CDR3 is TGTGCCAGCAGTGCACAGGGGAGGAACACTGAAGCTTTCTTT. V is TRBV12-3 or TRBV12-4 and J is TRBJ1-1; TRBD1 matches 7 bases. V lost 5 bases, J lost 1 base, and 4 bases stayed unmatched. This CDR3 is 14 amino acids long.

J is TRBJ1-1 and V is TRBV7-9, with D possibly being TRBD1 (6 bases). CDR3 length equals 15 residues. Trimming cost V 6 bases and J 6 bases, with 20 bases left between them. Germline V gene sequence: CDR1 SEHNR, CDR2 FQNEAQ (reference sequence). In DNA, the CDR3 is TGTGCCAGCAGAAATATAAATGGAGGGGGATCTGAAGCTTTCTTT. Protein product: CASRNINGGGSEAFF.

Note on this clonotype: A much larger clone lies a single base off, so this may be a read error. This chain links TRBV20-1 with TRBJ2-7; perhaps TRBD2 as D (5 bases). Trimming removed 2 bases from V and 6 bases from J, with 14 bases in between. CDR1 and CDR2 from the germline V gene are DFQATT and SNEGSKA (reference sequence). This CDR3 has 13 amino acids. The CDR3 DNA reads as TGCAGTGCTAGACTAGAGGGAGTCGGCGAGCAGTACTTC. It yields the protein CSARLEGVGEQYF.

This chain uses TRBV4-1 with TRBJ2-2, with TRBD1 as a possible D gene (6 bases). The CDR3 has 14 amino acids. V was cut by 4 bases and J by 9 bases, with 15 bases left in between. CDR1 and CDR2 from the germline V gene are MGHRA and YSYEKL. CDR3 DNA: TGCGCCAGCAGCCCCCCAACAGGGATCCGGGAGCTGTTTTTT. This encodes CASSPPTGIRELFF.

This clonotype turned up a few times. The CDR3 DNA follows: TGTGCCAGCAGCTTAGCGCCCAGGGGGACGAACTATGGCTACACCTTC. Translated: CASSLAPRGTNYGYTF. The chain links TRBV7-6 to TRBJ1-2; 7 positions match TRBD1. Trimming cost V 0 bases and J 2 bases; bases outside gene matches: 6. The length of the CDR3 is 16 residues. Germline CDR1 reads SGHVS; CDR2 reads FNYEAQ.

The chain joins TRBV20-1 to TRBJ1-1; a possible D gene is TRBD1 (5 bases). Per the germline V gene, CDR1 is DFQATT and CDR2 is SNEGSKA (reference sequence). This CDR3 is 13 amino acids long. Between the trimmed V and J ends, which lost 5 bases and 4 bases, there was a span of 14 bases. This chain's CDR3 is CSAWEGSGTEAFF. The CDR3, as DNA: TGCAGTGCTTGGGAGGGGTCGGGCACTGAAGCTTTCTTT.

The chain links TRBV5-6 to TRBJ2-1; TRBD1 agrees at 8 bases. Germline CDR1 is SGHDT and CDR2 is YYEEEE. V shed 5 bases and J 4 bases; nucleotides not matched to a gene: 14. This CDR3 contains 17 residues. This chain's CDR3 is CASSYTLDRVRYNEQFF. The CDR3 DNA reads TGTGCCAGCAGTTACACACTGGACAGGGTACGTTACAATGAGCAGTTCTTC.

This clonotype was found a few times. The DNA of the CDR3 is TGTGCCTGGAATAGCGGGGGACCTTACAATGAGCAGTTCTTC. Translation: CAWNSGGPYNEQFF. V usage is TRBV30 and J usage is TRBJ2-1; 9 bases align to TRBD2. V lost 4 bases, J lost 4 bases, and 5 bases stayed unmatched. The CDR3 is 14 residues long. Germline CDR1 GTSNPN, CDR2 SVGIG (reference sequence). The variable domain in full, completed from reference TRBV30 and TRBJ2-1, reads SQTIHQWPATLVQPVGSPLSLECTVEGTSNPNLYWYRQAAGRGLQLLFYSVGIGQISSEVPQNLSASRPQDRQFILSSKKLLLSDSGFYLCAWNSGGPYNEQFFGPGTRLTVL.

CDR3 region: CASSHTTGTSGSTDTQYF. In DNA form, the CDR3 reads TGTGCCAGCAGCCACACAACAGGGACTAGCGGGAGCACAGATACGCAGTATTTT. This rearrangement joins TRBV4-2 to TRBJ2-3; TRBD2 agrees at 12 bases. J was trimmed by 0 bases and V by 3 bases; bases with no gene match: 7. CDR1 and CDR2 (germline): LGHNA, YNFKEQ. CDR3 length: 18 residues.

This clonotype was seen more than once but under ten times. The rearrangement links TRBV5-5 to TRBJ2-7; the D is unclear. This CDR3 has 15 amino acids. Looked up from germline, CDR1 is SGHKS and CDR2 is YYEKEE (reference sequence). Trimming removed 2 bases at V and 0 bases at J, with 12 bases between. The CDR3 nucleotides are TGTGCCAGCAGCTTATATGCCGAGAGCTCCTACGAGCAGTACTTC. Its translation is CASSLYAESSYEQYF.

This clonotype was recorded a few times. The rearrangement links TRBV29-1 to TRBJ2-3, with 12 bases matching TRBD2. The germline gives CDR1 SQVTM, CDR2 ANQGSEA. J lost 3 bases, V lost 4 bases, and 11 bases had no gene match. The CDR3 has 17 amino acids. The CDR3 DNA follows: TGCAGCGTTGCCGCTAGCGGGAGGGAGGGGGGTACAGATACGCAGTATTTT. It is translated as CSVAASGREGGTDTQYF.

The rearrangement joins TRBV30 to TRBJ2-5; D remains ambiguous. The CDR3 is 13 residues long. V was clipped by 3 bases and J by 1 base, with 9 bases between them. Germline V gene sequence: CDR1 GTSNPN, CDR2 SVGIG (reference sequence). This chain's CDR3 is CAWSWGTQETQYF. The CDR3 DNA reads TGTGCCTGGAGCTGGGGTACCCAAGAGACCCAGTACTTC.

The V gene is TRBV5-1, the J gene TRBJ2-7; D is perhaps TRBD1 (5 bases). Germline-derived CDR1 and CDR2 are SGHRS and YFSETQ. V dropped 1 base and J dropped 7 bases, with 15 bases sitting between them. The CDR3 is 14 amino acids. CDR3 residues: CASSLQGIVEEQYF. The CDR3 region has the DNA TGCGCCAGCAGCTTGCAGGGAATCGTCGAGGAGCAGTACTTC.

The V call is TRBV20-1, the J call TRBJ2-5; 7 bases map to TRBD1. The V segment lost 0 bases and the J segment 0 bases; nucleotides outside the gene matches: 7. Germline CDR1 reads DFQATT; CDR2 reads SNEGSKA (reference sequence). CDR3 length: 16 amino acids. The DNA of the CDR3 is TGCAGTGCTAGAGATCTTGGGGGACAGTACCAAGAGACCCAGTACTTC. It encodes CSARDLGGQYQETQYF.

This clonotype appeared a few times. V is TRBV20-1 and J is TRBJ1-1; no firm D call. Deletions cut 8 bases from V and 5 bases from J, with 9 bases between. From germline, CDR1 is DFQATT and CDR2 SNEGSKA (reference sequence). The CDR3 totals 10 residues. Here the CDR3 reads CSMGGTEAFF. CDR3 DNA sequence: TGCAGTATGGGAGGGACTGAAGCTTTCTTT.

V gene TRBV5-1 combines with J gene TRBJ2-2, with 7 bases identical to TRBD2. The germline gives CDR1 SGHRS, CDR2 YFSETQ. V gave up 0 bases and J gave up 1 base; unmatched junction bases: 3. The length of the CDR3 is 16 residues. The CDR3 coding sequence is TGCGCCAGCAGCTTGGCTCCTAGCGGGAACACCGGGGAGCTGTTTTTT. Translating gives CASSLAPSGNTGELFF. Full variable domain (remainder filled in from reference TRBV5-1 and TRBJ2-2): KAGVTQTPRYLIKTRGQQVTLSCSPISGHRSVSWYQQTPGQGLQFLFEYFSETQRNKGNFPGRFSGRQFSNSRSEMNVSTLELGDSALYLCASSLAPSGNTGELFFGEGSRLTVL.

The V gene is TRBV11-2, the J gene TRBJ2-1, with 10 bases fitting TRBD2. The germline V gene encodes CDR1 SGHAT and CDR2 FQNNGV. V was clipped by 5 bases and J by 6 bases; unmatched bases: 7. This CDR3 region has 15 residues. CDR3 sequence: CASSPGTSAFNEQFF. The CDR3 DNA sequence: TGTGCCAGCAGCCCAGGGACTAGCGCCTTCAATGAGCAGTTCTTC.

This clonotype was detected a few times. The V call is TRBV12-3 or TRBV12-4, the J call TRBJ2-6; D is unresolved. This CDR3 has 15 amino acids. V lost 1 base, J lost 4 bases, and 8 bases lay in between. CDR3 sequence reads: CASSLGPSGANVLTF. DNA of the CDR3: TGTGCCAGCAGTTTAGGGCCCAGCGGGGCCAACGTCCTGACTTTC.

This clonotype was observed a few times. This rearrangement joins TRBV10-3 to TRBJ2-7; D perhaps matches TRBD1 (5 bases). This CDR3 region has 13 residues. Germline V gene data show CDR1 as ENHRY and CDR2 as SYGVKD. V lost 10 bases to trimming and J lost 3 bases, with 16 bases between them. The CDR3 region is CASSIRDSYEQYF. CDR3 bases: TGTGCCAGTTCCATACGCGACAGCTACGAGCAGTACTTC.

The V call is TRBV30, the J call TRBJ2-7; possibly TRBD1 for D (5 bases). The CDR3 length is 14 residues. CDR1 is GTSNPN, CDR2 SVGIG, per germline (reference sequence). V shed 0 bases and J shed 7 bases, with 16 bases lying between them. CDR3 sequence reads: CAWSVVLRVGEQYF. Written as DNA, the CDR3 is TGTGCCTGGAGTGTAGTCCTCAGGGTGGGAGAGCAGTACTTC.

This clonotype was counted only a few times. This chain joins TRBV29-1 and TRBJ1-1; perhaps TRBD1 as D (5 bases). In germline, CDR1 is SQVTM, CDR2 ANQGSEA. This CDR3 has 11 amino acids. The V end was cut by 5 bases, the J end by 8 bases, with 12 bases between. The CDR3 sequence: CSVKGAGEAFF. The CDR3 region has the DNA TGCAGCGTTAAGGGTGCAGGGGAAGCTTTCTTT.

The chain employs TRBV5-1 and TRBJ2-3; 7 nucleotides agree with TRBD1. CDR3 length: 15 residues. Germline CDR1 and CDR2: SGHRS and YFSETQ. Trimming removed 4 bases from V and 4 bases from J; junction bases left unmatched: 9. This CDR3 reads CASSARQGKADTQYF. Written as DNA, the CDR3 is TGCGCCAGCAGCGCACGACAGGGAAAGGCAGATACGCAGTATTTT.

With respect to this clonotype: One end of the junction does not line up with germline, which may come from a read error. V gene TRBV27 combines with J gene TRBJ2-2; TRBD2 matches at 11 bases. The germline V gene encodes CDR1 MNHEY and CDR2 SMNVEV (reference sequence). The CDR3 length is 15 residues. The CDR3 nucleotides are TGTGCCAGCAGTTCGCACCTCGCTCTAGCGGGGGGGCTGTTTTTT. Translation gives CASSSHLALAGGLFF.

This clonotype turned up a few times. V and J are TRBV5-5 and TRBJ2-7; 7 bases match TRBD1. The germline gives CDR1 SGHKS, CDR2 YYEKEE (reference sequence). V trimming: 4 bases; J trimming: 4 bases; junction bases outside the gene matches: 5. There are 13 residues in the CDR3. The chain's CDR3 is CASSRGQRYEQYF. The DNA of the CDR3 is TGTGCCAGCAGCCGGGGACAGAGATACGAGCAGTACTTC. Complete variable domain (other parts from reference TRBV5-5 and TRBJ2-7): DAGVTQSPTHLIKTRGQQVTLRCSPISGHKSVSWYQQVLGQGPQFIFQYYEKEERGRGNFPDRFSARQFPNYSSELNVNALLLGDSALYLCASSRGQRYEQYFGPGTRLTVT.